This T cell receptor (beta chain) was captured by sequencing in a study of neurological immune-mediated disorders. Time point described: technical triplicate 1. It was from 2 million PBMCs stored at -80 C that the unsorted libraries were obtained. This clonotype has at least ten counts. Germline lookup yields CDR1 DFQATT and CDR2 SNEGSKA (reference sequence). CDR3 length equals 15 residues. V gave up 5 bases and J gave up 0 bases; unmatched junction bases: 5. Every sequencing run generated over 180 million TCR-beta sequences from 15-18 subjects. TCRdb redid the calling of the 5' RACE reads with MiXCR, one entry per CDR3 protein. The repertoire holds 30,000 to 40,000 distinct CDR3 sequences, with 11% as singletons.

This sequence was found in a man aged 60-69 years with HTLV-1-associated myelopathy (HAM/TSP). The chain uses TRBV20-1 and TRBJ1-1, with 11 bases that match TRBD1. The source material was PBMCs. As DNA, the CDR3 is TGCAGTGCTTGGGGGGACAGGGGGTTGAACACTGAAGCTTTCTTT. This encodes CSAWGDRGLNTEAFF.